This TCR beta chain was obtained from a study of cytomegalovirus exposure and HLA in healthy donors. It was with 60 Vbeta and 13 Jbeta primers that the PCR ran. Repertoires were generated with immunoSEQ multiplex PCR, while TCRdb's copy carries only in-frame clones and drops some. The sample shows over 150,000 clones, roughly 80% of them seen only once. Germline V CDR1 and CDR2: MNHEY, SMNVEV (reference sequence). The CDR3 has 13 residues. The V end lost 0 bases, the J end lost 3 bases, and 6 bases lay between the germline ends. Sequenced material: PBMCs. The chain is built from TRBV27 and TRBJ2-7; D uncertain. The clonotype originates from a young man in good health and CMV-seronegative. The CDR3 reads CASSLSSNYEQYF. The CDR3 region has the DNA TGTGCCAGCAGTTTATCGTCCAACTACGAGCAGTACTTC.